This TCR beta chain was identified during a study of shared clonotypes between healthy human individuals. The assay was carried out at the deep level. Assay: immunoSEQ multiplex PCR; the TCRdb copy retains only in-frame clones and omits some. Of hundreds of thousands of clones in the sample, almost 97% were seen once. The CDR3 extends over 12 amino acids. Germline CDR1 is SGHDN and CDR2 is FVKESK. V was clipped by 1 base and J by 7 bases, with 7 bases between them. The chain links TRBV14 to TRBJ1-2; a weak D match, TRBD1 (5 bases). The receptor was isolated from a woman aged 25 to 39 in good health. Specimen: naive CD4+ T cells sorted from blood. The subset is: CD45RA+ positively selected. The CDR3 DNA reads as TGTGCCAGCAGCCAAGTTGGGGCTGGCTACACCTTC. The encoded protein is CASSQVGAGYTF.